This T cell receptor (beta chain) was captured by sequencing in a study of CD8+CD57+ T cells in acquired aplastic anemia. Study-wide background: Across the sorted CD4+ and CD8+ cells, DNA amounts averaged roughly 3.5 ug. Study-wide findings and caveats: Overlapping CD8+ CDR3 repertoires of patients and controls contained 25 to 35 shared sequences.

TCR beta VDJ and CDR3 were profiled, and genomic DNA was the template. TCRdb redid the calling of the reads with MiXCR, one entry per CDR3 protein. The sample has about 190,000 distinct CDR3 sequences; approximately 50% are singletons. For this clonotype: Its antigen is currently unknown. One end of the junction fails to match germline, which may point to a read error.

The CDR3 totals 15 residues. Germline CDR1 is MDHEN and CDR2 is SYDVKM. The chain combines TRBV28 with TRBJ2-1, with TRBD1 identical over 7 bases. Sequencing was done on a sample of sorted CD4+, CD8+, or CD8+CD57+ T cells (not recorded which) from PBMCs. This receptor was obtained from a human donor in good health, serving as a control. CDR3 coding DNA: TGTGCCAGCAGTTCCGACAGGGCCCTCTACAATGAGCAGCTCTTC. Its protein is CASSSDRALYNEQLF.